This T cell receptor beta chain was sequenced during a study of blood T cell repertoires in COVID-19. Study details: Collection of acute and convalescent COVID-19 samples took place in the United States, Italy and Spain. The analysed material was cDNA or gDNA that came from T cells, B-cell-depleted T cells, or PBMCs.

How the authors handled the data: Reference gene primer amplification in the assay estimated nucleated cell counts. Sequenced by immunoSEQ multiplex PCR; TCRdb stores in-frame clones only, minus some. D and trimming come from the DNA, and the V and J calls and clone size come from that table. The sample records under 150,000 clones, 84% being singletons. The CDR3 length is 14 residues. V dropped 4 bases and J dropped 0 bases, with 11 bases sitting between them. Germline V gene sequence: CDR1 SGHRS, CDR2 YFSETQ. The clonotype comes from a woman in her 40s with acute or convalescent COVID-19. The sequenced sample consisted of peripheral blood. The V gene is TRBV5-1, the J gene TRBJ2-7, with a possible D match to TRBD1 (5 bases). The DNA for the CDR3 is TGCGCCAGCAGCCCGACGACAGTCTCCTACGAGCAGTACTTC. It encodes CASSPTTVSYEQYF.